The rows below give T cell receptor beta chains drawn from one sample of a study of blood T cell repertoires in COVID-19. Here immunoSEQ multiplex PCR was the method, and the copy in TCRdb shows in-frame clones only, minus some. The sample shows over 85,000 clones, 70% to 80% of them seen only once. The sample was peripheral blood. These TCRs come from a man between 65 and 85 years old with acute or convalescent COVID-19. Each CDR3 is given with its conserved first and last residue. Each record gives: V gene, J gene, D gene, clone size, CDR3 length, CDR3 protein, CDR3 DNA. A D gene is named only where the DNA matches it firmly. Rows give clone size only sometimes, using once, few, many, or a class for an expanded clone.

V gene: TRBV6-5
J gene: TRBJ1-2
D gene: TRBD1
clone size: -
CDR3 length: 14
CDR3 protein: CASSRDRASYGYTF
CDR3 DNA: TGTGCCAGCAGCCGGGACAGGGCCTCCTATGGCTACACCTTC

V gene: TRBV27
J gene: TRBJ2-7
D gene: -
clone size: -
CDR3 length: 17
CDR3 protein: CASSKITGWGSSYEQYF
CDR3 DNA: TGTGCCAGCAGTAAAATTACAGGGTGGGGAAGCTCCTACGAGCAGTACTTC

V gene: TRBV10-3
J gene: TRBJ2-3
D gene: TRBD2
clone size: once
CDR3 length: 14
CDR3 protein: CAINQRREADTQYF
CDR3 DNA: TGTGCCATCAACCAAAGGCGGGAGGCAGATACGCAGTATTTT

V gene: TRBV19
J gene: TRBJ1-4
D gene: -
clone size: -
CDR3 length: 14
CDR3 protein: CASRAGTNNEKLFF
CDR3 DNA: TGTGCCAGTAGAGCCGGGACAAATAATGAAAAACTGTTTTTT

V gene: TRBV6-5
J gene: TRBJ2-7
D gene: -
clone size: -
CDR3 length: 14
CDR3 protein: CASSPAGMFFEQYF
CDR3 DNA: TGTGCCAGCAGCCCCGCAGGGATGTTTTTCGAGCAGTACTTC

V gene: TRBV5-1
J gene: TRBJ2-7
D gene: TRBD1
clone size: -
CDR3 length: 16
CDR3 protein: CASSLGTGVNSYEQYF
CDR3 DNA: TGCGCCAGCAGCTTGGGGACAGGGGTGAACTCCTACGAGCAGTACTTC

V gene: TRBV7-9
J gene: TRBJ1-5
D gene: -
clone size: -
CDR3 length: 13
CDR3 protein: CASSSAGVQPQHF
CDR3 DNA: TGTGCCAGCAGCTCGGCAGGGGTCCAGCCCCAGCATTTT

V gene: TRBV11-2
J gene: TRBJ2-1
D gene: -
clone size: -
CDR3 length: 14
CDR3 protein: CASSLDRSYNEQFF
CDR3 DNA: TGTGCCAGCAGCTTAGATCGGTCTTACAATGAGCAGTTCTTC

V gene: TRBV13
J gene: TRBJ1-1
D gene: -
clone size: -
CDR3 length: 14
CDR3 protein: CASSSRQGSAEAFF
CDR3 DNA: TGTGCCAGCAGCTCGAGGCAGGGAAGTGCTGAAGCTTTCTTT

V gene: TRBV29-1
J gene: TRBJ1-5
D gene: -
clone size: -
CDR3 length: 13
CDR3 protein: CSVVENSNQPQHF
CDR3 DNA: TGCAGCGTTGTGGAGAATAGCAATCAGCCCCAGCATTTT

V gene: TRBV29-1
J gene: TRBJ1-2
D gene: TRBD1
clone size: once
CDR3 length: 14
CDR3 protein: CSVRDRHTNYGYTF
CDR3 DNA: TGCAGCGTCCGGGACAGACATACTAACTATGGCTACACCTTC

V gene: TRBV20-1
J gene: TRBJ2-7
D gene: -
clone size: -
CDR3 length: 14
CDR3 protein: CSAGGAGALREQYF
CDR3 DNA: TGCAGTGCTGGTGGGGCAGGGGCCCTTCGCGAGCAGTACTTC

V gene: TRBV15
J gene: TRBJ1-3
D gene: -
clone size: -
CDR3 length: 14
CDR3 protein: CATREGTAGNTIYF
CDR3 DNA: TGTGCCACCAGGGAGGGGACTGCTGGAAACACCATATATTTT

V gene: TRBV2
J gene: TRBJ1-5
D gene: TRBD1
clone size: few
CDR3 length: 15
CDR3 protein: CASSVQQGARQPQHF
CDR3 DNA: TGTGCCAGCAGTGTGCAACAGGGGGCTCGCCAGCCCCAGCATTTT

V gene: TRBV20-1
J gene: TRBJ1-2
D gene: -
clone size: few
CDR3 length: 11
CDR3 protein: CSARVGSGYTF
CDR3 DNA: TGCAGTGCTAGAGTTGGCTCTGGCTACACCTTC

V gene: TRBV4-2
J gene: TRBJ2-5
D gene: TRBD1
clone size: once
CDR3 length: 16
CDR3 protein: CASSPSTGAPQETQYF
CDR3 DNA: TGTGCCAGCAGCCCGTCGACAGGGGCGCCGCAAGAGACCCAGTACTTC